Only one count was recorded for the clone carrying this T cell receptor (beta chain). The antigen is undetermined. This record comes from a study of OX40 agonist ivuxolimab in advanced cancers. Turning to the study itself: A male proportion of 70% to 90% was recorded, with mean age around 60 years and range roughly 23 to 79.

Only in-frame clones appear in the TCRdb table, and some are missing; sequencing was by immunoSEQ multiplex PCR. The sample includes about 30,000 clones, approximately 84% seen only once; the top ten take about a quarter. Germline V gene sequence: CDR1 SGHAT, CDR2 FQNNGV. This CDR3 region has 12 residues. V lost 6 bases to trimming and J lost 0 bases, with 4 bases between them. General study points: The CD4+ and CD8+ T cells in the blood had expanded clonally by week 6 at 0.1 to 3.0 mg/kg. On average, a greater number of expanded clones characterised CD8+ T cells relative to CD4+.

Sequencing was performed on CD4+ or CD8+ T cells sorted from blood, taken in a trial of the OX40 agonist ivuxolimab. This rearrangement joins TRBV11-2 to TRBJ2-3; no clear D gene. This TCR was recovered from an adult with an advanced solid tumor such as melanoma, head and neck, liver or kidney cancer. CDR3 amino acids: CASRPSTDTQYF. CDR3 nucleotide sequence: TGTGCCAGCAGGCCTAGCACAGATACGCAGTATTTT.